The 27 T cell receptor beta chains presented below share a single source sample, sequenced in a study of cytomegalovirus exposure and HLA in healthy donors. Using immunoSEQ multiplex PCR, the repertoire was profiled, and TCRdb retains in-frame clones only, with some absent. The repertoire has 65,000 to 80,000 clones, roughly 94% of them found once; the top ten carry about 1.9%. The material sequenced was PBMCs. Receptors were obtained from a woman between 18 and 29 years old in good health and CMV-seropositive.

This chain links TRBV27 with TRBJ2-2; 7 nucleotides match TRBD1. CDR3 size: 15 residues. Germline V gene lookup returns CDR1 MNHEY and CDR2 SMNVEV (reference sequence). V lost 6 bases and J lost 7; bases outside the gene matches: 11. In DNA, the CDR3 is TGTGCCAGCAGCATTGCCCTAGGGGGCGGCGGGGAGCTGTTTTTT. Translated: CASSIALGGGGELFF.

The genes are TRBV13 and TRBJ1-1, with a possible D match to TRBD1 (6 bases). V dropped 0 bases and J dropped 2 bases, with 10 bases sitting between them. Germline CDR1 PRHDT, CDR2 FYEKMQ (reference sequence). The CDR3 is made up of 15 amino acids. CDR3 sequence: CASSLGRGRNTEAFF. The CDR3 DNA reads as TGTGCCAGCAGCTTAGGCAGGGGAAGAAACACTGAAGCTTTCTTT.

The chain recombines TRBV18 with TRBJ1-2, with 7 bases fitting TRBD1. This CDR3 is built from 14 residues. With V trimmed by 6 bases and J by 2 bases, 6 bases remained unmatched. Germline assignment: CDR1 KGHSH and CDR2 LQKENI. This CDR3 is CASSLGQENYGYTF. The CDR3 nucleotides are TGTGCCAGCTCCCTCGGACAGGAGAACTATGGCTACACCTTC.

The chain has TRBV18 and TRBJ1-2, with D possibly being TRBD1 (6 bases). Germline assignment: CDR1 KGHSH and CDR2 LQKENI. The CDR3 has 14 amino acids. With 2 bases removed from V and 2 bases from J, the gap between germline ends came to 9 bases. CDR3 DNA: TGTGCCAGCTCACCAGGGGGCGTAAACTATGGCTACACCTTC. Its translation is CASSPGGVNYGYTF.

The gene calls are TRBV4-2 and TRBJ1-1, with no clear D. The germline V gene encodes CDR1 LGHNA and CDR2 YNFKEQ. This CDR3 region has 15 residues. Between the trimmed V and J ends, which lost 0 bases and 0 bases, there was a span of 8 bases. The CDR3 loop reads CASSQDRTLNTEAFF. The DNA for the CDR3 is TGTGCCAGCAGCCAAGATCGAACACTGAACACTGAAGCTTTCTTT.

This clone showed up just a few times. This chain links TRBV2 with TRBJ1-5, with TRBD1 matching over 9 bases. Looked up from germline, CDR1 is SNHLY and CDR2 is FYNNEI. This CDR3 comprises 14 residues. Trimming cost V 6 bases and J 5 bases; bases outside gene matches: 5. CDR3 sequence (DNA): TGTGCCAGCAGGGAGGGGACAGGGTATCAGCCCCAGCATTTT. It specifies CASREGTGYQPQHF.

The CDR3 sequence is CAWNLQGAAFF. DNA for the CDR3: TGTGCCTGGAATCTACAGGGGGCGGCTTTCTTT. V usage is TRBV30 and J usage is TRBJ1-1, with 9 bases that match TRBD1. J was trimmed by 11 bases and V by 4 bases; bases with no gene match: 5. The CDR3 runs to 11 residues. The germline CDR1 and CDR2 sequences are GTSNPN and SVGIG (reference sequence).

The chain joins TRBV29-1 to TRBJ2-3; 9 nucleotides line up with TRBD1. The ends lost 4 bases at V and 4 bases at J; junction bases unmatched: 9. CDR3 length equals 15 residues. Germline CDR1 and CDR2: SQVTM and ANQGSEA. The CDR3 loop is CSVGSLGTGPDTQYF. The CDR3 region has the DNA TGCAGCGTTGGATCGTTAGGGACAGGGCCAGATACGCAGTATTTT.

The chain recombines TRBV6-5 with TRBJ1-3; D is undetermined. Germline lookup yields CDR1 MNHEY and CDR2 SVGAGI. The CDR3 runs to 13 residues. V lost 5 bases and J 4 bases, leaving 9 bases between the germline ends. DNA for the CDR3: TGTGCCAGCAGTCCCGGCGGGGGAAACACCATATATTTT. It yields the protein CASSPGGGNTIYF.

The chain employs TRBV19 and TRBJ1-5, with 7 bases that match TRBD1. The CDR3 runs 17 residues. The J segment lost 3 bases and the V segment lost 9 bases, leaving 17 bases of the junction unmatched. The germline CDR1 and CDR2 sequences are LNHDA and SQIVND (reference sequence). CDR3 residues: CASQRFNTGATNQPQHF. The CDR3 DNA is TGTGCCAGCCAACGTTTTAATACAGGGGCAACCAATCAGCCCCAGCATTTT. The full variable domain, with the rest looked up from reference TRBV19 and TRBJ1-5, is DGGITQSPKYLFRKEGQNVTLSCEQNLNHDAMYWYRQDPGQGLRLIYYSQIVNDFQKGDIAEGYSVSREKKESFPLTVTSAQKNPTAFYLCASQRFNTGATNQPQHFGDGTRLSIL.

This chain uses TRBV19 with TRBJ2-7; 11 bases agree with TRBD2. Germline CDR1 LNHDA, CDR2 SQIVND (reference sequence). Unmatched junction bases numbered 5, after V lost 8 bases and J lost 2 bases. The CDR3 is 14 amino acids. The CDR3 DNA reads TGTGCCAGTGCGACTAGCGGGGCTACCTACGAGCAGTACTTC. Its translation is CASATSGATYEQYF.

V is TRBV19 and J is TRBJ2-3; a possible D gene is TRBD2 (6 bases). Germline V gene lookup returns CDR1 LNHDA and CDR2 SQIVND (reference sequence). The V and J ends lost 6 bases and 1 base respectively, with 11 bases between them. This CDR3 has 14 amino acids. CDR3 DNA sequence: TGTGCCAGTAGGTTTAGCGGCGGCACAGATACGCAGTATTTT. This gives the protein CASRFSGGTDTQYF.

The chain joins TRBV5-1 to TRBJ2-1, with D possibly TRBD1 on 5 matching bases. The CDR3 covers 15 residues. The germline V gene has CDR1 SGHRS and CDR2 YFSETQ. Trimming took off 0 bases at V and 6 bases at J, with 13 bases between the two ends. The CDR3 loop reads CASSLEGAYRNEQFF. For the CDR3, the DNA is TGCGCCAGCAGCTTGGAAGGGGCATATCGCAATGAGCAGTTCTTC.

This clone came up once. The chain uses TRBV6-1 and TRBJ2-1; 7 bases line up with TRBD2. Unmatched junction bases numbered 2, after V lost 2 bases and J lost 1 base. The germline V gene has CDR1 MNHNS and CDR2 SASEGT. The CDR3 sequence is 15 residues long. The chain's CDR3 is CASSEPGGSYNEQFF. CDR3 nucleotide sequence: TGTGCCAGCAGTGAACCGGGAGGTTCCTACAATGAGCAGTTCTTC.

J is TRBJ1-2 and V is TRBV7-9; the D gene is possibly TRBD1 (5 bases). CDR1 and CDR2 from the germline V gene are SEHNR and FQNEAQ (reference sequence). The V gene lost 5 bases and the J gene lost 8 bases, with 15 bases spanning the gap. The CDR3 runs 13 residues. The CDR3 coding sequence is TGTGCCAGCAGCGGCCCGGGGGTAGGGGGCTACACCTTC. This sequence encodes CASSGPGVGGYTF.

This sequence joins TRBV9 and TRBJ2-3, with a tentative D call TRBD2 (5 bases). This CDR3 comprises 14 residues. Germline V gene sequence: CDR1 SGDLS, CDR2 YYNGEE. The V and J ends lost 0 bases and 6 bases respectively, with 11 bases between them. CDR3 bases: TGTGCCAGCAGCGTAGATGGGAGCTGGGATACGCAGTATTTT. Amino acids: CASSVDGSWDTQYF.

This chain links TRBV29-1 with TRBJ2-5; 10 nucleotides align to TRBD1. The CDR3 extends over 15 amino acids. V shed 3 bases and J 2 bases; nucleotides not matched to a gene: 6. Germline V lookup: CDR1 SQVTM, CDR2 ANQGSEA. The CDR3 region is CSVEGGGQGQETQYF. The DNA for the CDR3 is TGCAGCGTTGAGGGGGGGGGACAGGGGCAAGAGACCCAGTACTTC.

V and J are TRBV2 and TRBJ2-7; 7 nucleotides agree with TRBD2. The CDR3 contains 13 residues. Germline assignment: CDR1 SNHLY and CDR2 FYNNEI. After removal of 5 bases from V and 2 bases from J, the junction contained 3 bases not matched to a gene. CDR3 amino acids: CASSSLAPYEQYF. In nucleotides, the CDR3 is TGTGCCAGCAGTTCACTAGCGCCCTACGAGCAGTACTTC.

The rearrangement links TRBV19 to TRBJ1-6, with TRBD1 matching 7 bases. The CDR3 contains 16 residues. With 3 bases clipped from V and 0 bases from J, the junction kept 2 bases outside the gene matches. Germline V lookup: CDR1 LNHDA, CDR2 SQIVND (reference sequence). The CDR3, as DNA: TGTGCCAGTAGTATCAGGGGGAGCTCCTATAATTCACCCCTCCACTTT. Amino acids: CASSIRGSSYNSPLHF.

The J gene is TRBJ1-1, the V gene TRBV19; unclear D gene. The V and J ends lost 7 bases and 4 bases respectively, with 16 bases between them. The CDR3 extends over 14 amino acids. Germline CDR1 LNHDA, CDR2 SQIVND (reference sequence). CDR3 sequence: CASTLPGGSTEAFF. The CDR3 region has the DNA TGTGCCAGTACCCTACCGGGAGGGAGCACTGAAGCTTTCTTT.

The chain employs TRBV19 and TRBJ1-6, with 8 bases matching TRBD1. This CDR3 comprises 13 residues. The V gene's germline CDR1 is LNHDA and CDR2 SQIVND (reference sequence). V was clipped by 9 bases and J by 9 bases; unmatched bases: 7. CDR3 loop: CASLWTGFSPLHF. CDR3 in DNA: TGTGCCAGCCTATGGACAGGGTTTTCACCCCTCCACTTT. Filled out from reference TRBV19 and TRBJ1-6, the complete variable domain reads DGGITQSPKYLFRKEGQNVTLSCEQNLNHDAMYWYRQDPGQGLRLIYYSQIVNDFQKGDIAEGYSVSREKKESFPLTVTSAQKNPTAFYLCASLWTGFSPLHFGNGTRLTVT.

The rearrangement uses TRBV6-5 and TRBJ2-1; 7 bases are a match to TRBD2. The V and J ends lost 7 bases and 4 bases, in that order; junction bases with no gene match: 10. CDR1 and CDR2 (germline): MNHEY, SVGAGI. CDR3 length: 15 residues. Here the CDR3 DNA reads TGTGCCAGCAAAACCGGGACGGGAGGATACAATGAGCAGTTCTTC. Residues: CASKTGTGGYNEQFF.

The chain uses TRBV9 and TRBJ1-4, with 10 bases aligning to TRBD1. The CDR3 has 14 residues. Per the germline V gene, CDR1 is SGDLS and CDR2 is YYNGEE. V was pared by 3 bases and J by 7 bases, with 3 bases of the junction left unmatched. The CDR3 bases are TGTGCCAGCAGCGGGGGGACAGGGGTTGAAAAACTGTTTTTT. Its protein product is CASSGGTGVEKLFF.

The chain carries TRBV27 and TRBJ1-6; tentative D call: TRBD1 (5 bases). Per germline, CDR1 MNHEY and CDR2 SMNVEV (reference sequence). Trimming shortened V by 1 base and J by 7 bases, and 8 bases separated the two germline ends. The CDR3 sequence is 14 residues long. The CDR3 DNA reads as TGTGCCAGCAGTTTATTCAGGGTCAATTCACCCCTCCACTTT. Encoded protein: CASSLFRVNSPLHF.

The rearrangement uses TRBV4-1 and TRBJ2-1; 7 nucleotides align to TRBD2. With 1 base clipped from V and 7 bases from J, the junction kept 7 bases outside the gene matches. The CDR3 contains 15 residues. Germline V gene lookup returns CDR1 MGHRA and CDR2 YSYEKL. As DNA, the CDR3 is TGCGCCAGCAGCCAAGTGGGGGTGGGGGGGAATGAGCAGTTCTTC. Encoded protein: CASSQVGVGGNEQFF.

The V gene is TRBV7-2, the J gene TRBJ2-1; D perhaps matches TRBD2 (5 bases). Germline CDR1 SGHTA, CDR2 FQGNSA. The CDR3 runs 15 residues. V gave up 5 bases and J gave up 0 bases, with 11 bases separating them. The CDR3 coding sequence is TGTGCCAGCAGCCCGAGCGGTAGCTCCTACAATGAGCAGTTCTTC. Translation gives CASSPSGSSYNEQFF.

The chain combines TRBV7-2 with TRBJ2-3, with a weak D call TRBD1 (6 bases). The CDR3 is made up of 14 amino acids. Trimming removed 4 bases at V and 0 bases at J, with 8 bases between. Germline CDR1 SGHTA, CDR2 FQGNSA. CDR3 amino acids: CASSSQGSTDTQYF. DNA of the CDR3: TGTGCCAGCAGCTCACAGGGCAGCACAGATACGCAGTATTTT.